The T cell receptor (beta chain) under discussion was sequenced for a study of blood T cell repertoires in COVID-19. Study background: Samples taken during acute and convalescent COVID-19 were collected in the United States, Italy and Spain. Sources were T cells, B-cell-depleted T cells, or PBMCs; the material itself was cDNA or gDNA.

Under the authors' procedure: Amplification from reference gene primers served as the basis for estimated nucleated cell counts. Assay: immunoSEQ multiplex PCR; the TCRdb copy retains only in-frame clones and omits some. V, J and clone size derive from that table, while D and trimming were established from the DNA sequence. The top ten clones hold approximately 5% of a sample with approximately 300,000 clones, 70% to 90% of them seen once. V was clipped by 0 bases and J by 8 bases; unmatched bases: 9. This CDR3 region has 16 residues. Germline V gene sequence: CDR1 LGHNA, CDR2 YSLEER. Cohort 3 donors counted as recovered after two negative PCRs, clearance, or resolved symptoms.

The sequenced sample consisted of PBMCs or T cells enriched from blood (not recorded which). The sequence was obtained from a woman aged 25-40 years who had recovered from COVID-19. The V and J genes are TRBV4-3 and TRBJ2-1; 8 positions agree with TRBD1. The CDR3 DNA follows: TGCGCCAGCAGCCAAGATAGGCGACAGGGGTTGCATGAGCAGTTCTTC. This codes for CASSQDRRQGLHEQFF.